A selection of T cell receptor beta chains follows, all from one sample in a study of human T cells and chemical hapten exposure. TCRdb fed the RACE reads into MiXCR, producing one record per CDR3 protein. The sample carries approximately 32,000 distinct CDR3 sequences, approximately 6% recorded once. This sample comprised whole blood, obtained in connection with sensitization to the hapten diphenylcyclopropenone (DPC). These receptors were taken from a man aged 25 to 45 with alopecia areata. Some clones in this sample may be carry-over from other donors' samples. CDR3s include the opening cysteine and the closing phenylalanine or tryptophan. D genes are given only for firm matches. Rows may omit the clone size; those that give it use once, few, many or a size class.

CDR3 length: 16; clone size: many; V gene: TRBV12-3/TRBV12-4; J gene: TRBJ2-6; D gene: TRBD1; CDR3 DNA: TGTGCCAGCAGACGACAGGGGGCGGATGGGGCCAACGTCCTGACTTTC; CDR3 protein: CASRRQGADGANVLTF
CDR3 length: 15; clone size: many; V gene: TRBV7-9; J gene: TRBJ2-7; D gene: NA; CDR3 DNA: TGTGCCAGCGACTTAGGGCAAGGTTATCTCTACGAGCAGTACTTC; CDR3 protein: CASDLGQGYLYEQYF
CDR3 length: 14; clone size: many; V gene: TRBV20-1; J gene: TRBJ2-7; D gene: NA; CDR3 DNA: TGCAGTGCTAGAGATTCTTCCGTCTCCTACGAGCAGTACTTC; CDR3 protein: CSARDSSVSYEQYF
CDR3 length: 13; clone size: few; V gene: TRBV28; J gene: TRBJ1-2; D gene: NA; CDR3 DNA: TGTGCCAGCAGTCTGGACCTCGACTATGGCTACACCTTC; CDR3 protein: CASSLDLDYGYTF
CDR3 length: 19; clone size: many; V gene: TRBV4-3; J gene: TRBJ1-3; D gene: NA; CDR3 DNA: TGCGCCAGCAGCCAAGAGATACATGTTGGAGACGTCTCTGGAAACACCATATATTTT; CDR3 protein: CASSQEIHVGDVSGNTIYF
CDR3 length: 13; clone size: medium-sized; V gene: TRBV29-1; J gene: TRBJ2-3; D gene: NA; CDR3 DNA: TGCAGCGCCAGGACAGCTTACACAGATACGCAGTATTTT; CDR3 protein: CSARTAYTDTQYF
CDR3 length: 14; clone size: many; V gene: TRBV27; J gene: TRBJ1-6; D gene: TRBD1; CDR3 DNA: TGTGCCAGCAGCCCAGGGACAGGAGATTCACCCCTCCACTTT; CDR3 protein: CASSPGTGDSPLHF
CDR3 length: 16; clone size: NA; V gene: TRBV6-2/TRBV6-3; J gene: TRBJ2-5; D gene: NA; CDR3 DNA: TGTGCCAGCAGTTACCGGCCAGGGGGGAACCAAGAGACCCAGTACTTC; CDR3 protein: CASSYRPGGNQETQYF
CDR3 length: 16; clone size: many; V gene: TRBV9; J gene: TRBJ2-7; D gene: TRBD1; CDR3 DNA: TGTGCCAGCAGCGTAGCAGGGGACAGTACCATCTACGAGCAGTACTTC; CDR3 protein: CASSVAGDSTIYEQYF
CDR3 length: 16; clone size: many; V gene: TRBV15; J gene: TRBJ2-3; D gene: NA; CDR3 DNA: TGTGCCACCAGCAGAGATTGGCGGGGGCTCACAGATACGCAGTATTTT; CDR3 protein: CATSRDWRGLTDTQYF
CDR3 length: 15; clone size: many; V gene: TRBV7-2; J gene: TRBJ2-1; D gene: TRBD1; CDR3 DNA: TGTGCCAGCAGCCCACGACAGGGGATTGGGGTTGAGCAGTTCTTC; CDR3 protein: CASSPRQGIGVEQFF
CDR3 length: 15; clone size: many; V gene: TRBV7-9; J gene: TRBJ2-3; D gene: TRBD2; CDR3 DNA: TGTGCCAGCAGCTTAGGCGGGGGGGCTCCAGATACGCAGTATTTT; CDR3 protein: CASSLGGGAPDTQYF
CDR3 length: 15; clone size: many; V gene: TRBV13; J gene: TRBJ1-1; D gene: NA; CDR3 DNA: TGTGCCAGCATCCGGGGGGGGCTGGAGAACACTGAAGCTTTCTTT; CDR3 protein: CASIRGGLENTEAFF
CDR3 length: 15; clone size: medium-sized; V gene: TRBV29-1; J gene: TRBJ1-1; D gene: NA; CDR3 DNA: TGCAGCGTCCAGCCACAGGGCGGTTTGAACACTGAAGCTTTCTTT; CDR3 protein: CSVQPQGGLNTEAFF
CDR3 length: 12; clone size: NA; V gene: TRBV6-2/TRBV6-3; J gene: TRBJ1-5; D gene: NA; CDR3 DNA: TGTGCCAGCAGTCGTCAGAATCAGCCCCAGCATTTT; CDR3 protein: CASSRQNQPQHF
CDR3 length: 13; clone size: NA; V gene: TRBV28; J gene: TRBJ2-7; D gene: NA; CDR3 DNA: TGTGCCACCCTAAGCAGGACACCCTACGAGCAGTACTTC; CDR3 protein: CATLSRTPYEQYF
CDR3 length: 17; clone size: many; V gene: TRBV20-1; J gene: TRBJ2-7; D gene: TRBD1; CDR3 DNA: TGCAGTGCTAGGGGAAATCCGGGACAGGGGGTTTTGGGCGAGCAGTACTTC; CDR3 protein: CSARGNPGQGVLGEQYF
CDR3 length: 14; clone size: many; V gene: TRBV5-1; J gene: TRBJ2-5; D gene: TRBD1; CDR3 DNA: TGCGCCAGCAGCTCGCAGGGGGCTGAAGAGACCCAGTACTTC; CDR3 protein: CASSSQGAEETQYF
CDR3 length: 15; clone size: NA; V gene: TRBV20-1; J gene: TRBJ2-1; D gene: NA; CDR3 DNA: TGCAGTTCGGAAGGGCGGGAAAGCTCCTACAATGAGCAGTTCTTC; CDR3 protein: CSSEGRESSYNEQFF
CDR3 length: 17; clone size: many; V gene: TRBV12-3/TRBV12-4; J gene: TRBJ1-3; D gene: NA; CDR3 DNA: TGTGCCAGCAGTCGGTCGACAGCCCTGGGATCTGGAAACACCATATATTTT; CDR3 protein: CASSRSTALGSGNTIYF
CDR3 length: 17; clone size: many; V gene: TRBV7-9; J gene: TRBJ2-1; D gene: NA; CDR3 DNA: TGTGCCAGCCGCCCTACTTACATAGCCAACAGGCACAATGAGCAGTTCTTC; CDR3 protein: CASRPTYIANRHNEQFF